This record covers a single TCR beta chain. This record comes from a study of blood T cell repertoires in COVID-19. Study at large: The study drew acute and convalescent COVID-19 samples from the United States, Italy and Spain.

This CDR3 comprises 15 residues. Germline CDR1 is MGHDK and CDR2 is SYGVNS. The V and J ends lost 4 bases and 9 bases respectively, with 19 bases between them. The assay was immunoSEQ multiplex PCR, and TCRdb's table has in-frame clones only and misses some. This sample has about 170,000 clones; roughly 90% occur once, and the top ten carry about 4.6%. Source material: peripheral blood. This chain joins TRBV25-1 and TRBJ2-1; D not certain. This clonotype originated in a man aged 25 to 40 with COVID-19, enrolled during active disease. CDR3 protein: CASSVRSRSQSEQFF. The CDR3 region has the DNA TGTGCCAGCAGTGTGCGGTCTAGGAGCCAGTCTGAGCAGTTCTTC.